This T cell receptor (beta chain) was identified in a study of shared clonotypes between healthy human individuals. Study overall: CD4 naive and memory got three plates each, CD8 naive two, CD8 memory one. Study-wide results and limits: Clonotypes not shared had lower generation probabilities than those common to all four donors.

An assay was performed, and its level was deep. The method was immunoSEQ multiplex PCR; TCRdb's version includes in-frame clones alone and lacks a portion of them. This table holds 2 million to 2.5 million clones, 90% to 96% found once. Donors included only healthy HIV-negative adults lacking recent acute infections or vaccinations. A few counts support this clone. The antigen is undetermined. The TCR sequence derives from a man between 18 and 35 years old in good health. Sequencing used naive CD4+ T cells sorted from blood. Subset noted: CD45RA+ positively selected.

The CDR3 DNA reads as TGCAGTGCTCCAGGGGGACAGGCAGAGCATTTT. Translating gives CSAPGGQAEHF. The J gene is TRBJ1-5, the V gene TRBV20-1; TRBD1 agrees at 8 bases. The CDR3 runs to 11 residues. V trimming: 5 bases; J trimming: 14 bases; junction bases outside the gene matches: 8. Germline CDR1 is DFQATT and CDR2 is SNEGSKA (reference sequence).